The rows below give T cell receptor beta chains drawn from one sample of a study of monozygotic twins with inflammatory bowel disease. TCRdb re-called the 5' RACE reads; every CDR3 protein appears as one record, without DNA. The sample table sets out 400,000 or so distinct CDR3 sequences. Material: blood. All receptors derive from a human donor with ulcerative colitis or Crohn's disease, or a healthy co-twin of an affected twin (not recorded which). Both conserved end residues are part of each CDR3.

TRBJ2-1	16	TRBV5-1	CASSLVSSLSYNEQFF
TRBJ2-1	19	TRBV18	CASSPMPSGGLSSYNEQFF
TRBJ2-1	16	TRBV20-1	CSAGISSGASYNEQFF
TRBJ2-1	16	TRBV2	CARGPSGVEDHNEQFF
TRBJ2-7	16	TRBV12-3/TRBV12-4	CASSFTSAGGYYEQYF
TRBJ2-1	14	TRBV18	CASSPSRSYNEQFF
TRBJ1-1	13	TRBV29-1	CSGRQGLNTEAFF
TRBJ1-2	15	TRBV6-1	CASKSNRGGYYGYTF
TRBJ2-3	16	TRBV14	CASSHEGQGTTDTQYF
TRBJ2-1	12	TRBV7-9	CASSGASGQRFF
TRBJ2-3	14	TRBV5-1	CASSLVGSADTQYF
TRBJ2-1	16	TRBV7-9	CASSIVAGGSYNEQFF
TRBJ1-2	12	TRBV29-1	CSVRTVANGYTF
TRBJ1-2	12	TRBV20-1	CSAPTGDYGYTF
TRBJ1-2	12	TRBV4-2	CASSQENRGYTF
TRBJ2-1	14	TRBV7-7	CASSLGLDGSEQFF
TRBJ1-1	12	TRBV15	CATSRDEGGAFF
TRBJ2-7	15	TRBV29-1	CSVDAGGSQVGEQYF
TRBJ1-3	15	TRBV27	CATRRGQGVGNTIYF
TRBJ2-2	15	TRBV7-2	CASSLRGPNTGELFF